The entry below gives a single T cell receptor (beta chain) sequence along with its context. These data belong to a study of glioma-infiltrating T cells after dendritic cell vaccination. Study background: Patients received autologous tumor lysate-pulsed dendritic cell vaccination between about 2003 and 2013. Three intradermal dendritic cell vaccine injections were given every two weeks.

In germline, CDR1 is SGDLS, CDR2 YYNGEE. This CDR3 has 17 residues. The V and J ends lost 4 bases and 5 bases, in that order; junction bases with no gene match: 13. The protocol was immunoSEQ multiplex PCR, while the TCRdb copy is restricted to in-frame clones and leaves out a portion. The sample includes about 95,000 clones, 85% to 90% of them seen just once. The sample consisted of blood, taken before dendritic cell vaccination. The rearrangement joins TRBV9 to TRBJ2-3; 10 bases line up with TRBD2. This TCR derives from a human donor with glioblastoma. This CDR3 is CASSPRSSGGAGDTQYF. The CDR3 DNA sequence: TGTGCCAGCAGCCCCAGGTCAAGCGGGGGGGCCGGAGATACGCAGTATTTT.